Below are 30 T cell receptor beta chains sequenced from a single sample in a study of post-analysis software for immune sequencing data. The TCR beta cDNA libraries contained unique molecular identifiers. TCRdb fed the PCR reads into MiXCR, producing one record per CDR3 protein. The table lists hundreds of thousands of distinct CDR3 sequences, roughly 40% of them singletons. Broader study findings: About five TRBV segments (TRBV5-6, TRBV5-1 and TRBV20-1 among them) occurred more frequently in patients than in controls.

Antigen specificity for these receptors is unknown. Sequenced sample: blood. The receptors come from a girl aged 2 to 9 with multiple sclerosis.

Only a few counts were recorded for this clonotype. The chain joins TRBV5-1 to TRBJ1-2; 8 bases agree with TRBD1. Germline V gives CDR1 SGHRS, CDR2 YFSETQ. The ends lost 0 bases at V and 3 bases at J; junction bases unmatched: 4. The CDR3 contains 15 residues. This CDR3 reads CASSLAADRDYGYTF. The CDR3, as DNA: TGCGCCAGCAGCTTGGCGGCGGACAGGGACTATGGCTACACCTTC.

This clonotype was counted a few times. A junction boundary mismatches the germline segment, possibly from a read error. The rearrangement links TRBV6-5 to TRBJ2-6, with D possibly being TRBD1 (5 bases). This CDR3 spans 15 amino acids. CDR1 and CDR2 from the germline V gene are MNHEY and SVGAGI. DNA for the CDR3: TGTGCCAGCGGTGGAAGGACGACTGGGGCCAACGTCCGGACTTTC. Protein product: CASGGRTTGANVRTF.

The J gene is TRBJ2-3, the V gene TRBV6-5, with D possibly being TRBD1 (7 bases). The CDR3 extends over 17 amino acids. Trimming cost V 4 bases and J 3 bases, with 20 bases left between them. Germline V gene lookup returns CDR1 MNHEY and CDR2 SVGAGI. CDR3 region: CASSSRALAGGTDTQYF. CDR3 nucleotide sequence: TGTGCCAGCAGTTCCCGAGCACTAGCAGGGGGAACAGATACGCAGTATTTT.

The V call is TRBV20-1, the J call TRBJ2-7; 9 positions agree with TRBD1. CDR3 length: 14 amino acids. Germline CDR1 is DFQATT and CDR2 is SNEGSKA (reference sequence). V lost 0 bases and J lost 4; bases outside the gene matches: 4. The CDR3 is CSARDRDREYEQYF. CDR3 in DNA: TGCAGTGCTAGAGATCGGGACAGGGAGTACGAGCAGTACTTC.

The V and J genes are TRBV2 and TRBJ1-2; tentatively, D is TRBD1 (5 bases). The CDR3 consists of 16 residues. The germline CDR1 and CDR2 sequences are SNHLY and FYNNEI. Deletions cut 8 bases from V and 4 bases from J, with 23 bases between. CDR3 sequence reads: CASRFFEGRNGYGYTF. DNA for the CDR3: TGTGCCAGCCGCTTCTTTGAGGGACGTAATGGCTATGGCTACACCTTC.

The CDR3 loop is CASRQFPYEQYF. The CDR3 DNA reads as TGTGCCAGCCGGCAGTTCCCCTACGAGCAGTACTTC. The gene calls are TRBV28 and TRBJ2-4; D is unclear. The DNA end lines up better with TRBJ2-7; the J call may be wrong. In germline, CDR1 is MDHEN, CDR2 SYDVKM. This CDR3 spans 12 amino acids.

The chain is built from TRBV6-5 and TRBJ1-5; perhaps TRBD1 as D (6 bases). Germline loops: CDR1 MNHEY, CDR2 SVGAGI. Trimming removed 2 bases at V and 8 bases at J, with 19 bases between. The CDR3 spans 16 residues. In nucleotides, the CDR3 is TGTGCCAGCAGTTACGCGGGGGGCTACCCTTGGAAGCCCCAGCATTTT. Translated: CASSYAGGYPWKPQHF.

CDR3 protein: CASSPTVTNNEQFF. CDR3 nucleotides: TGTGCCAGCAGCCCAACGGTCACCAACAATGAGCAGTTCTTC. This chain connects TRBV3-1 to TRBJ2-1; the D is unclear. The CDR3 sequence is 14 residues long. Germline CDR1 and CDR2: LGHDT and YNNKEL (reference sequence). The ends were cut back, 4 bases at V and 5 bases at J, with 12 bases in the middle.

This clonotype was detected only a few times. The rearrangement uses TRBV9 and TRBJ2-1; 11 positions match TRBD1. CDR1 and CDR2 from the germline V gene are SGDLS and YYNGEE. With 4 bases clipped from V and 3 bases from J, the junction kept 6 bases outside the gene matches. CDR3 length equals 16 residues. CDR3 amino acids: CASSSPGTGGYNEQFF. The CDR3 DNA follows: TGTGCCAGCAGCTCCCCCGGGACAGGGGGCTACAATGAGCAGTTCTTC.

The rearrangement links TRBV15 to TRBJ2-4, with unresolved D. V lost 1 base, J lost 4 bases, and 14 bases lay in between. This CDR3 contains 16 residues. The germline V gene encodes CDR1 LNHNV and CDR2 YYDKDF (reference sequence). CDR3 DNA: TGTGCCACCAGCAGAGCCTACTTTGGGGAAAAAAACATTCAGTACTTC. This sequence encodes CATSRAYFGEKNIQYF.

This chain connects TRBV5-1 to TRBJ2-1, with a tentative D call TRBD2 (5 bases). Germline CDR1 is SGHRS and CDR2 is YFSETQ. V lost 1 base to trimming and J lost 0 bases, with 11 bases between them. This CDR3 is built from 16 residues. This chain's CDR3 is CASSLRRKSSYNEQFF. CDR3 DNA: TGCGCCAGCAGCTTGAGGAGGAAAAGCTCCTACAATGAGCAGTTCTTC.

J is TRBJ2-1 and V is TRBV29-1; no clear D. The CDR3 is 12 residues long. Germline-derived CDR1 and CDR2 are SQVTM and ANQGSEA. Between the trimmed V and J ends, which lost 4 bases and 6 bases, there was a span of 10 bases. The DNA for the CDR3 is TGCAGCGTTGCAGAAATGCCCAATGAGCAGTTCTTC. Protein sequence: CSVAEMPNEQFF.

The chain joins TRBV6-5 to TRBJ2-5; weak D call: TRBD1 (7 bases). Germline assignment: CDR1 MNHEY and CDR2 SVGAGI. This CDR3 spans 16 amino acids. V shed 2 bases and J shed 2 bases, with 15 bases lying between them. CDR3 bases: TGTGCCAGCAGTTACCGGGGCAGGGGGGATCAAGAGACCCAGTACTTC. This encodes CASSYRGRGDQETQYF.

The chain couples TRBV4-1 to TRBJ2-3; possibly TRBD2 for D (7 bases). Germline assignment: CDR1 MGHRA and CDR2 YSYEKL. Trimming took 0 bases from V and 5 from J, leaving 21 bases between them. This CDR3 spans 18 amino acids. The DNA for the CDR3 is TGCGCCAGCAGCCAAGACCCTTCGGGGGGCGGTTTAGGAGATACGCAGTATTTT. Residues: CASSQDPSGGGLGDTQYF.

On this clonotype: Compared with germline, one end of the junction differs, possibly owing to a read error. This chain connects TRBV3-1 to TRBJ2-2; D is perhaps TRBD1 or TRBD2 (5 bases each). This CDR3 comprises 13 residues. From germline, CDR1 is LGHDT and CDR2 YNNKEL (reference sequence). DNA of the CDR3: TGTGCCAGCAGCCAACCAGGGCCCGGGGAGCGGTTTTTT. It is translated as CASSQPGPGERFF.

The chain recombines TRBV28 with TRBJ2-7; TRBD2 matches 11 bases. V was pared by 3 bases and J by 0 bases, with 1 base of the junction left unmatched. This CDR3 has 15 residues. The germline V gene encodes CDR1 MDHEN and CDR2 SYDVKM. This chain's CDR3 is CASSFTSGSSYEQYF. CDR3 DNA sequence: TGTGCCAGCAGTTTTACTAGCGGGAGCTCCTACGAGCAGTACTTC.

The chain uses TRBV20-1 and TRBJ2-5; D gene uncertain. Trimming pared 6 bases from V and 5 bases from J, leaving 10 bases between. The germline CDR1 and CDR2 sequences are DFQATT and SNEGSKA (reference sequence). This CDR3 spans 11 amino acids. CDR3 region: CSASLGETQYF. The CDR3 DNA reads TGCAGTGCGAGTCTCGGGGAGACCCAGTACTTC.

The chain employs TRBV7-8 and TRBJ2-1; D is possibly TRBD2 (6 bases). Germline-derived CDR1 and CDR2 are SGHVS and FQNEAQ. Trimming removed 4 bases from V and 8 bases from J, with 9 bases in between. The CDR3 runs to 12 residues. CDR3 protein: CASSSTSYEQFF. CDR3 bases: TGTGCCAGCAGCTCCACTAGCTATGAGCAGTTCTTC.

This clonotype has more than one count but fewer than ten. This chain links TRBV6-5 with TRBJ2-4, with D possibly called TRBD1 or TRBD2 (5 bases each). V lost 4 bases, J lost 0 bases, and 19 bases lay in between. Germline CDR1 is MNHEY and CDR2 is SVGAGI. The CDR3 runs 18 residues. The CDR3 loop is CASSSTGTYEIAKNIQYF. CDR3 sequence (DNA): TGTGCCAGCAGTTCGACCGGGACGTACGAAATAGCCAAAAACATTCAGTACTTC.

A few counts support this clonotype. The gene calls are TRBV7-8 and TRBJ2-1; possible D gene TRBD2, 5 bases. V lost 1 base and J lost 0, with 13 bases in between. The CDR3 covers 17 residues. The germline CDR1 and CDR2 sequences are SGHVS and FQNEAQ. The CDR3 loop reads CASSLVGAANSYNEQFF. DNA for the CDR3: TGTGCCAGCAGCTTAGTGGGAGCGGCTAACTCCTACAATGAGCAGTTCTTC.

The chain links TRBV3-1 to TRBJ1-2; no firm D call. The ends were cut back, 4 bases at V and 7 bases at J, with 10 bases in the middle. This CDR3 region has 12 residues. Germline V lookup: CDR1 LGHDT, CDR2 YNNKEL (reference sequence). CDR3: CASSRRRLGYTF. The CDR3 DNA reads as TGTGCCAGCAGCCGCAGGCGCCTTGGCTACACCTTC.

The J gene is TRBJ1-1, the V gene TRBV29-1; D is uncertain. Trimming removed 4 bases from V and 4 bases from J, with 4 bases in between. The CDR3 covers 10 residues. Germline V CDR1 and CDR2: SQVTM, ANQGSEA. CDR3 sequence (DNA): TGCAGCGTTGGTTGCACTGAAGCTTTCTTT. It yields the protein CSVGCTEAFF.

The chain combines TRBV10-3 with TRBJ1-2, with 10 bases fitting TRBD1. CDR1 and CDR2 (germline): ENHRY, SYGVKD. The CDR3 spans 15 residues. J lost 6 bases, V lost 1 base, and 5 bases had no gene match. The chain's CDR3 is CAISEWDRGVDGYTF. CDR3 coding DNA: TGTGCCATCAGTGAGTGGGACAGGGGCGTCGATGGCTACACCTTC.

This clonotype occurred a few times. The V call is TRBV25-1, the J call TRBJ2-7; no clear D. The germline gives CDR1 MGHDK, CDR2 SYGVNS. This CDR3 region has 12 residues. V was clipped by 8 bases and J by 0 bases, with 8 bases between them. CDR3 bases: TGTGCCAGCGGACCGAGCTCCTACGAGCAGTACTTC. This codes for CASGPSSYEQYF.

This chain connects TRBV29-1 to TRBJ1-3; the D is unclear. This CDR3 contains 14 residues. CDR1 and CDR2 from the germline V gene are SQVTM and ANQGSEA. Trimming removed 4 bases from V and 0 bases from J, with 10 bases in between. The DNA of the CDR3 is TGCAGCGTTGCAGCGATAAACTCTGGAAACACCATATATTTT. It specifies CSVAAINSGNTIYF. The complete variable domain, with remaining parts taken from reference TRBV29-1 and TRBJ1-3, reads SAVISQKPSRDICQRGTSLTIQCQVDSQVTMMFWYRQQPGQSLTLIATANQGSEATYESGFVIDKFPISRPNLTFSTLTVSNMSPEDSSIYLCSVAAINSGNTIYFGEGSWLTVV.

The V call is TRBV29-1, the J call TRBJ1-2, with TRBD1 as a possible D gene (5 bases). This CDR3 has 12 amino acids. Germline assignment: CDR1 SQVTM and CDR2 ANQGSEA. V lost 6 bases, J lost 4 bases, and 12 bases lay in between. The CDR3 DNA reads as TGCAGCGTCGGGGACTTTGGCTATGGCTACACCTTC. Amino acids: CSVGDFGYGYTF. The full variable domain, rest sourced from reference TRBV29-1 and TRBJ1-2, is SAVISQKPSRDICQRGTSLTIQCQVDSQVTMMFWYRQQPGQSLTLIATANQGSEATYESGFVIDKFPISRPNLTFSTLTVSNMSPEDSSIYLCSVGDFGYGYTFGSGTRLTVV.

This clonotype was seen a handful of times. The rearrangement joins TRBV9 to TRBJ2-1; D possibly corresponds to TRBD2 (7 bases). CDR3 length: 16 amino acids. Trimming left V 0 bases short and J 6 bases short, with 16 bases between. Germline V gene sequence: CDR1 SGDLS, CDR2 YYNGEE. CDR3 sequence (DNA): TGTGCCAGCAGCGTAGCGCTACAGGGAGGGGTCAATGAGCAGTTCTTC. Its translation is CASSVALQGGVNEQFF.

V and J are TRBV3-1 and TRBJ1-2; D is possibly TRBD1 (5 bases). Deletions cut 2 bases from V and 1 base from J, with 11 bases between. Germline V gives CDR1 LGHDT, CDR2 YNNKEL (reference sequence). This CDR3 contains 15 residues. In DNA, the CDR3 is TGTGCCAGCAGCCAAAACAGGCTGCTTAACTATGGCTACACCTTC. Its protein is CASSQNRLLNYGYTF. The variable domain in full, completed from reference TRBV3-1 and TRBJ1-2, reads DTAVSQTPKYLVTQMGNDKSIKCEQNLGHDTMYWYKQDSKKFLKIMFSYNNKELIINETVPNRFSPKSPDKAHLNLHINSLELGDSAVYFCASSQNRLLNYGYTFGSGTRLTVV.

V usage is TRBV5-1 and J usage is TRBJ1-5, with TRBD1 matching over 10 bases. The junction had 9 bases not matched to a gene; V was cut back by 4 bases and J by 5 bases. This CDR3 spans 16 amino acids. CDR1 and CDR2 from the germline V gene are SGHRS and YFSETQ. The CDR3 DNA reads as TGCGCCAGCAGCGAGGGACAGGGGTTTTCGGATCAGCCCCAGCATTTT. Translation: CASSEGQGFSDQPQHF.

This chain uses TRBV5-1 with TRBJ2-1, with 12 positions matching TRBD2. The ends lost 6 bases at V and 8 bases at J; junction bases unmatched: 6. Germline lookup yields CDR1 SGHRS and CDR2 YFSETQ. The CDR3 is 14 amino acids. Here the CDR3 DNA reads TGCGCCAGCAACAGACTAGCGGGAGTCCATGAGCAGTTCTTC. Its translation: CASNRLAGVHEQFF.